One and the same sample provided the 30 T cell receptor beta chains below, sequenced in a study of T cells in Graves' hyperthyroidism and ophthalmopathy. Amplified regions were TCR beta CDR3 sequences from RNA transcripts. Using the HTBI primer set, a first-round RT-PCR was run on the TCR CDR3. TCRdb used MiXCR to reprocess the multiplex PCR reads, holding one entry per CDR3 protein. The sample includes hundreds of thousands of distinct CDR3 sequences, about 16% of them seen just once. The specimen sequenced was blood. These receptors originate from a middle-aged woman with Graves' ophthalmopathy.

This clonotype was counted many times. V and J are TRBV7-9 and TRBJ2-3; D ambiguous. There are 13 residues in the CDR3. CDR1 is SEHNR and CDR2 is FQNEAQ in the germline V gene (reference sequence). The V end was cut by 5 bases, the J end by 6 bases, with 12 bases between. CDR3 nucleotide sequence: TGTGCCAGCAGCCCCATGACCCACGATACGCAGTATTTT. Its protein is CASSPMTHDTQYF.

This sequence joins TRBV3-1 and TRBJ2-5, with TRBD2 identical over 11 bases. Germline assignment: CDR1 LGHDT and CDR2 YNNKEL (reference sequence). The CDR3 has 16 amino acids. The ends lost 1 base at V and 0 bases at J; junction bases unmatched: 1. The DNA for the CDR3 is TGTGCCAGCAGCCAAGTTAGCGGGAGGGACCAAGAGACCCAGTACTTC. Its protein product is CASSQVSGRDQETQYF.

This clonotype came up many times. J is TRBJ1-1 and V is TRBV7-2; D remains ambiguous. CDR1 is SGHTA and CDR2 is FQGNSA in the germline V gene. This CDR3 has 15 amino acids. Trimming removed 0 bases from V and 4 bases from J, with 12 bases in between. CDR3 protein: CASSLAPGSGTEAFF. DNA for the CDR3: TGTGCCAGCAGCTTAGCGCCGGGGAGCGGCACTGAAGCTTTCTTT.

This clonotype was seen at least ten times. The chain combines TRBV5-1 with TRBJ1-1; D gene unclear. This CDR3 has 14 residues. Trimming shortened V by 2 bases and J by 3 bases, and 11 bases separated the two germline ends. Germline assignment: CDR1 SGHRS and CDR2 YFSETQ. The CDR3 DNA reads as TGCGCCAGCAGCTTCGGGGATGAGTACACTGAAGCTTTCTTT. The encoded protein is CASSFGDEYTEAFF.

In this sample, this clonotype turned up a few times. This chain uses TRBV27 with TRBJ1-5, with 8 bases fitting TRBD1. This CDR3 is built from 16 residues. Germline V gene sequence: CDR1 MNHEY, CDR2 SMNVEV (reference sequence). The J segment lost 1 base and the V segment lost 5 bases, leaving 7 bases of the junction unmatched. The CDR3 region is CASSDRGAISNQPQHF. CDR3 bases: TGTGCCAGCAGTGACAGGGGAGCGATAAGCAATCAGCCCCAGCATTTT.

A remark on this clonotype: Given a much more abundant clone one base away, this may be a read error. The chain joins TRBV11-1 to TRBJ2-1; D gene uncertain. The J call may not be correct, given that the DNA end is closer to TRBJ2-7. The CDR3 is 12 residues long. Germline lookup yields CDR1 SGHAT and CDR2 FQDESV (reference sequence). The CDR3 DNA follows: TGTGCCAGCAGCTTCGTAGACAATGAGCAGTACTTC. It is translated as CASSFVDNEQYF.

This clonotype was picked up many times. The chain is built from TRBV6-5 and TRBJ2-1, with 8 bases identical to TRBD1. CDR1 and CDR2 from the germline V gene are MNHEY and SVGAGI. J was trimmed by 3 bases and V by 2 bases; bases with no gene match: 3. The CDR3 runs 15 residues. The CDR3 region is CASSYDRGFYNEQFF. DNA of the CDR3: TGTGCCAGCAGTTACGACAGGGGATTCTACAATGAGCAGTTCTTC.

This clonotype was observed a handful of times. This sequence joins TRBV7-9 and TRBJ2-2; 8 bases align to TRBD1. Germline V gene data show CDR1 as SEHNR and CDR2 as FQNEAQ (reference sequence). With 5 bases clipped from V and 5 bases from J, the junction kept 7 bases outside the gene matches. This CDR3 is built from 15 residues. The CDR3 bases are TGTGCCAGCAGCCTCTGGACAGGGTGGACCGGGGAGCTGTTTTTT. Translation gives CASSLWTGWTGELFF.

In its sample, this clonotype was seen many times. The rearrangement joins TRBV10-3 to TRBJ1-1; D gene ambiguous. From germline, CDR1 is ENHRY and CDR2 SYGVKD. V was pared by 4 bases and J by 5 bases, with 11 bases between. The length of the CDR3 is 13 residues. CDR3: CAISGPGRTEAFF. CDR3 DNA: TGTGCCATCAGTGGCCCGGGTAGGACTGAAGCTTTCTTT.

The chain is built from TRBV7-2 and TRBJ1-4; no reliable D call. The CDR3 is 16 residues long. Trimming cost V 5 bases and J 8 bases, with 21 bases left between them. Per germline, CDR1 SGHTA and CDR2 FQGNSA. CDR3 nucleotides: TGTGCCAGCAGCCCCTCCCTAGGCCGGATTTGGGAAAAACTGTTTTTT. Protein sequence: CASSPSLGRIWEKLFF.

This clonotype was seen many times. The chain is built from TRBV18 and TRBJ2-1; 8 bases align to TRBD2. The trim removed 1 base at V and 9 bases at J, leaving 5 bases unmatched. The V gene's germline CDR1 is KGHSH and CDR2 LQKENI. This CDR3 is built from 14 residues. CDR3 DNA: TGTGCCAGCTCACCACTAGCGGGACCGACTGAGCAGTTCTTC. It codes for CASSPLAGPTEQFF.

This clonotype was counted at least ten times. This chain connects TRBV30 to TRBJ1-1; possibly TRBD1 for D (5 bases). This CDR3 is 14 amino acids long. Trimming pared 4 bases from V and 0 bases from J, leaving 12 bases between. Germline V gene data show CDR1 as GTSNPN and CDR2 as SVGIG (reference sequence). The CDR3 nucleotides are TGTGCCTGGACGAGGAGGGGTTTGAACACTGAAGCTTTCTTT. It translates to CAWTRRGLNTEAFF.

The V gene is TRBV5-4, the J gene TRBJ2-7; TRBD2 matches 14 bases. Trimming took 4 bases from V and 7 from J; bases not matched to a gene: 10. CDR1 SGHNT and CDR2 YYREEE come from the germline V gene (reference sequence). The CDR3 runs to 16 residues. The CDR3 nucleotides read TGTGCCAGCAGCACCCCCGGGACTAGCGGGGGAAATGAGCAGTACTTC. Its protein is CASSTPGTSGGNEQYF.

Many counts were recorded for this clonotype. This chain connects TRBV2 to TRBJ1-5; a weak D match, TRBD1 (5 bases). The V gene's germline CDR1 is SNHLY and CDR2 FYNNEI. CDR3 length equals 15 residues. The V end lost 0 bases, the J end lost 1 base, and 7 bases lay between the germline ends. CDR3: CASSEARGSNQPQHF. In DNA, the CDR3 is TGTGCCAGCAGTGAAGCGCGGGGGAGCAATCAGCCCCAGCATTTT.

This clonotype was seen at least ten times. The J gene is TRBJ1-1, the V gene TRBV5-1, with 7 positions matching TRBD1. This CDR3 region has 16 residues. V lost 0 bases, J lost 1 base, and 6 bases stayed unmatched. Germline lookup yields CDR1 SGHRS and CDR2 YFSETQ. In DNA form, the CDR3 reads TGCGCCAGCAGCTTGGGAGGGGACAGACCGAACACTGAAGCTTTCTTT. Its translation: CASSLGGDRPNTEAFF.

Details on this clonotype: The missing conserved phenylalanine or tryptophan at the end of this CDR3 makes a read error likely. The V gene is TRBV18, the J gene TRBJ2-3; 10 bases agree with TRBD2. Germline V lookup: CDR1 KGHSH, CDR2 LQKENI. The CDR3 contains 18 residues. Trimming at V came to 1 base and at J to 1 base, leaving 8 bases not matched to a gene. DNA for the CDR3: TGTGCCAGCTCACCACTTCCTAGCGGGAGTTTCGGCACAGATACGCAGTATCTT. Amino acid sequence: CASSPLPSGSFGTDTQYL.

This clonotype was observed at least ten times. This chain uses TRBV6-1 with TRBJ1-1; a weak D match, TRBD1 (5 bases). The germline V gene encodes CDR1 MNHNS and CDR2 SASEGT. The CDR3 totals 15 residues. With 7 bases removed from V and 4 bases from J, the gap between germline ends came to 19 bases. The CDR3 bases are TGTGCCAGCATCGGTTATGAGGGGCGGGGCACTGAAGCTTTCTTT. The encoded protein is CASIGYEGRGTEAFF.

This clonotype was observed many times. The gene calls are TRBV7-2 and TRBJ2-7; no definite D call. Between the trimmed V and J ends, which lost 1 base and 7 bases, there was a span of 11 bases. Germline lookup yields CDR1 SGHTA and CDR2 FQGNSA. The CDR3 has 13 residues. The CDR3 sequence: CASSLGPMGEQYF. The DNA for the CDR3 is TGTGCCAGCAGCTTAGGGCCCATGGGGGAGCAGTACTTC.

This rearrangement joins TRBV20-1 to TRBJ1-2; 9 nucleotides match TRBD1. V shed 6 bases, J shed 6 bases, and the junction held 5 bases outside the gene matches. This CDR3 has 12 residues. Germline V lookup: CDR1 DFQATT, CDR2 SNEGSKA (reference sequence). CDR3: CSAIQGADGYTF. The CDR3 DNA follows: TGCAGTGCCATACAGGGGGCTGATGGCTACACCTTC.

This clonotype was seen a handful of times. The V gene is TRBV29-1, the J gene TRBJ1-4; D is perhaps TRBD1 (5 bases). Trimming took 7 bases from V and 8 from J, leaving 11 bases between them. The CDR3 has 11 amino acids. Germline values: CDR1 SQVTM, CDR2 ANQGSEA. CDR3 sequence: CSARDDEKLFF. CDR3 coding DNA: TGCAGCGCCCGGGACGACGAAAAACTGTTTTTT. Filled out from reference TRBV29-1 and TRBJ1-4, the complete variable domain reads SAVISQKPSRDICQRGTSLTIQCQVDSQVTMMFWYRQQPGQSLTLIATANQGSEATYESGFVIDKFPISRPNLTFSTLTVSNMSPEDSSIYLCSARDDEKLFFGSGTQLSVL.

This clonotype was picked up a small number of times. The CDR3 nucleotides are TGTGCCAGCAGTCCCACCCCGGGCGCCTCCTACAATGAGCAGTTCTTC. It codes for CASSPTPGASYNEQFF. The chain recombines TRBV27 with TRBJ2-1; unclear D gene. V gave up 5 bases and J gave up 0 bases, with 14 bases separating them. CDR1 is MNHEY, CDR2 SMNVEV, per germline (reference sequence). The CDR3 is 16 amino acids.

With regard to this clonotype: A much larger clone is a single base away; this may be a read error. The chain has TRBV5-1 and TRBJ1-5; D uncertain. V shed 0 bases and J shed 4 bases, with 14 bases lying between them. This CDR3 has 16 amino acids. Per the germline V gene, CDR1 is SGHRS and CDR2 is YFSETQ. The CDR3 region is CASSLDGPQRNQPQHF. Here the CDR3 DNA reads TGCGCCAGCAGCTTGGACGGGCCCCAACGGAATCAGCCCCAGCATTTT.

This clonotype was recorded many times. The chain uses TRBV2 and TRBJ2-5; possible D gene TRBD2, 6 bases. In germline, CDR1 is SNHLY, CDR2 FYNNEI. V lost 0 bases and J 7 bases, leaving 6 bases between the germline ends. The CDR3 runs 12 residues. The CDR3 spells CASSEAGGTQYF. CDR3 DNA sequence: TGTGCCAGCAGTGAAGCGGGGGGGACCCAGTACTTC.

The rearrangement uses TRBV18 and TRBJ1-5, with a tentative D call TRBD1 (5 bases). Germline CDR1 reads KGHSH; CDR2 reads LQKENI. V lost 3 bases and J 4 bases, leaving 16 bases between the germline ends. The CDR3 has 16 residues. CDR3 in amino acids: CASSPVRGGGNQPQHF. The CDR3 DNA is TGTGCCAGCTCACCTGTAAGGGGTGGTGGAAATCAGCCCCAGCATTTT. The full variable domain, completed using reference TRBV18 and TRBJ1-5, is NAGVMQNPRHLVRRRGQEARLRCSPMKGHSHVYWYRQLPEEGLKFMVYLQKENIIDESGMPKERFSAEFPKEGPSILRIQQVVRGDSAAYFCASSPVRGGGNQPQHFGDGTRLSIL.

This clonotype has at least ten counts. The chain joins TRBV27 to TRBJ2-1, with 9 bases aligning to TRBD1. The CDR3 loop spans 15 amino acids. Trimming at V came to 6 bases and at J to 3 bases, leaving 6 bases not matched to a gene. Germline values: CDR1 MNHEY, CDR2 SMNVEV (reference sequence). The CDR3 DNA follows: TGTGCCAGCAGGTCCGGGACAGGGTACTACAATGAGCAGTTCTTC. Its translation: CASRSGTGYYNEQFF.

This clonotype was observed at least ten times. J is TRBJ1-2 and V is TRBV12-3 or TRBV12-4, with no clear D. V was trimmed by 3 bases and J by 4 bases, leaving 15 bases between them. The CDR3 sequence is 15 residues long. The CDR3 spells CASSFGQHTPYGYTF. The CDR3 DNA is TGTGCCAGCAGTTTTGGGCAGCACACCCCCTATGGCTACACCTTC.

The chain links TRBV2 to TRBJ2-2; the D gene is possibly TRBD1 (6 bases). V was pared by 4 bases and J by 8 bases, with 11 bases between. This CDR3 comprises 13 residues. CDR1 is SNHLY, CDR2 FYNNEI, per germline. This chain's CDR3 is CASSAQGWGELFF. Here the CDR3 DNA reads TGTGCCAGCAGTGCCCAGGGGTGGGGGGAGCTGTTTTTT.

There are many counts of this clonotype. This chain links TRBV2 with TRBJ1-5, with 9 bases fitting TRBD1. V shed 7 bases and J 0 bases; nucleotides not matched to a gene: 7. Germline loops: CDR1 SNHLY, CDR2 FYNNEI. This CDR3 contains 16 residues. The CDR3 DNA reads as TGTGCCAGCAACGCAGACAGGGGGTATAGCAATCAGCCCCAGCATTTT. Translation: CASNADRGYSNQPQHF.

This clonotype showed up many times. The CDR3 is CSARKTGENEAFF. The CDR3 region has the DNA TGCAGTGCTAGAAAGACAGGGGAGAATGAAGCTTTCTTT. J is TRBJ1-1 and V is TRBV20-1; 8 nucleotides match TRBD1. Germline loops: CDR1 DFQATT, CDR2 SNEGSKA (reference sequence). J was trimmed by 7 bases and V by 2 bases; bases with no gene match: 6. The CDR3 runs to 13 residues.

As to this clonotype: One junction end disagrees with the germline gene, perhaps due to a read error. CDR3 nucleotides: TGCGCCAGCAGCTTTGCGGGAGGGGTGGCAGATACGCGGTATTTT. Its protein is CASSFAGGVADTRYF. The chain is built from TRBV5-1 and TRBJ2-3, with TRBD2 matching over 9 bases. Germline V gene sequence: CDR1 SGHRS, CDR2 YFSETQ. The CDR3 runs 15 residues.